These T cell receptor beta chains were read from a single sample in a study of blood T cell repertoires in COVID-19. TCRdb's copy holds only in-frame clones and misses some; the assay was immunoSEQ multiplex PCR. The profile shows about 140,000 clones, roughly 80% of them singletons. The sample consisted of peripheral blood. Receptors were obtained from a man between 65 and 85 years old who had recovered from COVID-19. CDR3s include the opening cysteine and the closing phenylalanine or tryptophan. A D gene is named only where the DNA matches it firmly. Clone size is stated in some rows and not others, as once, few, many or a class when expanded.

d_gene | j_gene | abundance | v_gene | CDR3nt | CDR3aa
NA | TRBJ2-5 | once | TRBV19 | TGTGCCAGTAGTAGGGCGCTACAAGAGACCCAGTACTTC | CASSRALQETQYF
TRBD1 | TRBJ2-7 | NA | TRBV5-1 | TGCGCCAGCAGCGCCGGGACAGGACCTTCCTACGAGCAGTACTTC | CASSAGTGPSYEQYF
NA | TRBJ2-5 | NA | TRBV4-3 | TGCGCCAGCAGCCAAGGTGCGGGACCTCAAGAGACCCAGTACTTC | CASSQGAGPQETQYF
NA | TRBJ2-5 | NA | TRBV12-3/TRBV12-4 | TGTGCCAGCAGTTTAAACAGAGAGACCCAGTACTTC | CASSLNRETQYF
NA | TRBJ2-2 | NA | TRBV7-3 | TGTGCCAGCGCTTACTGGGGAGGCGGGGAGCTGTTTTTT | CASAYWGGGELFF
NA | TRBJ1-5 | NA | TRBV30 | TGTGCCTGGAGCTGGGCGGGGAGCAATCAGCCCCAGCATTTT | CAWSWAGSNQPQHF
NA | TRBJ2-7 | NA | TRBV29-1 | TGCAGCGTCGCCACGGCGGCGATGAGCTCCTACGAGCAGTACTTC | CSVATAAMSSYEQYF
TRBD1 | TRBJ2-7 | NA | TRBV29-1 | TGCAGCGTCATGACAGGGGGAAGCTACGAGCAGTACTTC | CSVMTGGSYEQYF
TRBD2 | TRBJ2-7 | NA | TRBV7-2 | TGTGCCAGCAGCACGACTAGCGGGAGTCTGTACGAGCAGTACTTC | CASSTTSGSLYEQYF
NA | TRBJ1-4 | NA | TRBV4-3 | TGCGCCAGCAGCCAAGACGACCTGGGGGCAGGGGATGAAAAACTGTTTTTT | CASSQDDLGAGDEKLFF
TRBD1 | TRBJ1-2 | NA | TRBV19 | TGTGCCAGTAGTGGATCGGGACAGATCTACTATGGCTACACCTTC | CASSGSGQIYYGYTF
NA | TRBJ1-1 | NA | TRBV10-2 | TGCGCCAGCAGGGTAGGCTTTTGGGGCATGAACACTGAAGCTTTCTTT | CASRVGFWGMNTEAFF
TRBD1 | TRBJ2-1 | NA | TRBV7-2 | TGTGCCAGCAGTTACATAAACCCGGGACAGGACAATGAGCAGTTCTTC | CASSYINPGQDNEQFF
NA | TRBJ1-2 | NA | TRBV30 | TGTGCCTGGAGCCCCCTCGCAGACAAACATGGCTACACCTTC | CAWSPLADKHGYTF
TRBD1 | TRBJ2-3 | NA | TRBV2 | TGTGCCAGCAGTGAAGACAGGGGACGCACAGATACGCAGTATTTT | CASSEDRGRTDTQYF
TRBD1 | TRBJ2-1 | NA | TRBV6-7 | TGTGCCAGCATCTTACTCTTCTCAGGACTGGGACAGGACAATGAGCAGTTCTTC | CASILLFSGLGQDNEQFF
NA | TRBJ2-2 | NA | TRBV19 | TGTGCCAGTAGTATAGGGACAGATAACACCGGGGAGCTGTTTTTT | CASSIGTDNTGELFF
TRBD2 | TRBJ2-1 | NA | TRBV2 | TGTGCCAGCAGTGTCTCCAGCGGGACTAGCGGGAGGGGGTCCTACAATGAGCAGTTCTTC | CASSVSSGTSGRGSYNEQFF
NA | TRBJ2-3 | once | TRBV11-2 | TGTGCCAGCAGCGTGTCGCGGAAGGATACGCAGTATTTT | CASSVSRKDTQYF
TRBD2 | TRBJ2-3 | NA | TRBV11-2 | TGTGCCAGCAGCTTAGCTTTGCGGGAGAGCACAGATACGCAGTATTTT | CASSLALRESTDTQYF